These 27 T cell receptor beta chains were all obtained from the same sample, sequenced in a study of T cells in women clearing cervical HPV infection. Sequencing used immunoSEQ multiplex PCR; TCRdb keeps in-frame clones, though not all of them. This repertoire includes roughly 35,000 clones. The sequenced sample was blood buffy coat. The receptors shown here come from a woman aged 18-69 years with a cervical HPV16 infection that either progressed to CIN3+ or cleared (not recorded which).

Concerning this clone: At one boundary the junction diverges from the germline segment, which might be a read error. The read comes to an end 3 residues before the CDR3 does, leaving the germline J gene to fill in the end. The chain employs TRBV4-1 and TRBJ1-4; no reliable D call. The germline gives CDR1 MGHRA, CDR2 YSYEKL. CDR3 length equals 12 residues. CDR3: CTSSQVGSPLFF. The sequenced CDR3 bases are TGCACCAGCAGCCAAGTCGGTTCACCA.

Remarks on this clone: The read falls 3 residues short of the CDR3 end, and the missing part is taken from the germline J gene. This chain connects TRBV5-8 to TRBJ2-1; no clear D. The V and J ends lost 4 bases and 4 bases respectively, with 3 bases between them. Germline V gives CDR1 SGHTS, CDR2 YDEGEE. CDR3 length equals 11 residues. Here the CDR3 reads CASSRYNEQFF. CDR3 DNA, as far as it was read: TGTGCCAGCAGCCGTTACAATGAG.

The CDR3 DNA, read in part, is TGTGCCAGCAGCGAGACTAGGGCCTACAATGAC. It is translated as CASSETRAYND. The entire CDR3 protein is CASSETRAYNDYTF. The chain joins TRBV7-9 to TRBJ1-2; no reliable D call. The CDR3 end lies 3 residues beyond the end of the read and is filled in from the germline J gene. Germline loops: CDR1 SEHNR, CDR2 FQNEAQ (reference sequence). The CDR3 is 14 amino acids.

Worth noting for this clone: The CDR3 goes on 3 residues after the read ends, and that part is filled in from the germline J gene. This chain joins TRBV5-1 and TRBJ2-2; possible D gene TRBD1, 6 bases. The CDR3 spans 14 residues. CDR1 is SGHRS, CDR2 YFSETQ, per germline. Trimming cost V 5 bases and J 7 bases, with 15 bases left between them. The CDR3 DNA, read in part, is TGCGCCAGCAGGTCGCAGGGGCATGGCGGGGAG. Amino acids: CASRSQGHGGE. The CDR3 reads in full as CASRSQGHGGELFF.

Comments on this clone: The sequence runs out 3 residues before the end of the CDR3; the remainder is reconstructed from the germline J gene. V usage is TRBV7-2 and J usage is TRBJ1-1; TRBD1 aligns across 7 bases. The CDR3 is 15 residues long. The germline gives CDR1 SGHTA, CDR2 FQGNSA. The J segment lost 3 bases and the V segment lost 7 bases, leaving 11 bases of the junction unmatched. The covered CDR3 bases are TGTGCCAGCAACCTCGACAGGGTTCCATACACTGAA. It specifies CASNLDRVPYTE. The entire CDR3 protein reads CASNLDRVPYTEAFF.

Remarks on this clone: The missing CDR3 end, 3 residues past where the read stops, is filled in from the germline J gene. The chain uses TRBV7-6 and TRBJ2-7; 9 positions match TRBD1. The CDR3 sequence is 14 residues long. J was trimmed by 3 bases and V by 5 bases; bases with no gene match: 5. Germline lookup yields CDR1 SGHVS and CDR2 FNYEAQ. CDR3 bases read: TGTGCCAGCAGCCTGGGGACAGGGAACTACGAG. Residues: CASSLGTGNYE. The whole CDR3 sequence is CASSLGTGNYEQYF. Complete variable domain (other parts from reference TRBV7-6 and TRBJ2-7): GAGVSQSPRYKVTKRGQDVALRCDPISGHVSLYWYRQALGQGPEFLTYFNYEAQQDKSGLPNDRFSAERPEGSISTLTIQRTEQRDSAMYRCASSLGTGNYEQYFGPGTRLTVT.

As concerns this clone: The missing CDR3 end, 3 residues past where the read stops, is filled in from the germline J gene. The rearrangement uses TRBV20-1 and TRBJ1-1; 7 bases line up with TRBD1. V lost 6 bases to trimming and J lost 0 bases; unmatched junction nucleotides: 4. Germline V gene sequence: CDR1 DFQATT, CDR2 SNEGSKA (reference sequence). This CDR3 is built from 13 residues. The covered CDR3 bases are TGCAGTGCCGCGGACAGGATGAACACTGAA. Translation: CSAADRMNTE. The entire CDR3 sequence reads CSAADRMNTEAFF.

Worth noting for this clone: The read ends 3 residues before the CDR3 terminus; that terminus is restored from the germline J gene. The V gene is TRBV19, the J gene TRBJ2-4; D is ambiguous. This CDR3 has 12 residues. Germline-derived CDR1 and CDR2 are LNHDA and SQIVND (reference sequence). CDR3 DNA, as far as it was read: TGTGCCAGTACAGCCAATAACTATGGT. As protein: CASTANNYG. In full, the CDR3 is CASTANNYGQYF.

As for this clone: The read is 3 residues too short to cover the CDR3 end, so that end is filled in from the germline J gene. The chain couples TRBV7-8 to TRBJ2-5; D not resolved. Trimming removed 1 base from V and 2 bases from J, with 11 bases in between. The CDR3 has 15 residues. CDR1 is SGHVS and CDR2 is FQNEAQ in the germline V gene. The covered CDR3 bases are TGTGCCAGCAGCTTAGGCCGTATAGCACAAGAGACC. It specifies CASSLGRIAQET. The whole CDR3 protein reads CASSLGRIAQETQYF.

The CDR3 loop is CASSSLDHYGQYF. CDR3 DNA, as far as it was read: TGTGCCAGCAGCTCCCTGGATCACTATGGT. V and J are TRBV7-2 and TRBJ2-4; D gene uncertain. The sequenced fragment ends 3 residues before the CDR3 boundary, so the rest is inferred from the germline J gene. The CDR3 is 13 residues long. CDR1 and CDR2 from the germline V gene are SGHTA and FQGNSA.

A note on this clone: The read is 3 residues too short to cover the CDR3 end, so that end is filled in from the germline J gene. This rearrangement joins TRBV2 to TRBJ2-4; TRBD1 matches 12 bases. Germline V gene data show CDR1 as SNHLY and CDR2 as FYNNEI. The V and J ends lost 4 bases and 5 bases, in that order; junction bases with no gene match: 6. The CDR3 is 16 amino acids. The CDR3 bases that were read are TGTGCCAGCAGTGGGGGGACAGGGGGCAACGAAAACATT. This encodes CASSGGTGGNENI. The CDR3 as a whole reads CASSGGTGGNENIQYF. Complete variable domain (other parts from reference TRBV2 and TRBJ2-4): EPEVTQTPSHQVTQMGQEVILRCVPISNHLYFYWYRQILGQKVEFLVSFYNNEISEKSEIFDDQFSVERPDGSNFTLKIRSTKLEDSAMYFCASSGGTGGNENIQYFGAGTRLSVL.

A word on this clone: Sequencing ends 3 residues short of the CDR3 end; the germline J gene provides the rest. This chain uses TRBV28 with TRBJ1-5; D remains unclear. Trimming took 2 bases from V and 0 from J, leaving 8 bases between them. CDR1 is MDHEN and CDR2 is SYDVKM in the germline V gene. The CDR3 has 15 amino acids. The CDR3 loop reads CASSLRGYSNQPQHF. The CDR3 bases that were read are TGTGCCAGCAGTTTACGGGGATATAGCAATCAGCCC.

To note about this clone: The CDR3 goes on 3 residues after the read ends, and that part is filled in from the germline J gene. This chain joins TRBV7-9 and TRBJ1-2, with TRBD1 identical over 9 bases. This CDR3 region has 15 residues. Germline assignment: CDR1 SEHNR and CDR2 FQNEAQ (reference sequence). The DNA read from the CDR3 is TGTGCCAGCAGCTTCGGACAGGGGACAATCAATGAC. It encodes CASSFGQGTIND. The whole CDR3 reads CASSFGQGTINDYTF.

In the case of this clone: With the read ending 3 residues before the CDR3 end, the germline J gene is used to fill in that end. This chain joins TRBV28 and TRBJ2-7, with 7 nucleotides matching TRBD1. Trimming removed 5 bases from V and 6 bases from J; junction bases left unmatched: 4. CDR1 and CDR2 (germline): MDHEN, SYDVKM. The CDR3 length is 12 residues. CDR3 DNA (partial): TGTGCCAGCAGTCCAACAGGGGTCGAG. It translates to CASSPTGVE. In full, the CDR3 is CASSPTGVEQYF.

On this clone itself: The read halts 3 residues ahead of the CDR3 end, with the missing end drawn from the germline J gene. The chain carries TRBV7-9 and TRBJ2-5; TRBD1 is a possible D gene (6 bases). The CDR3 sequence is 15 residues long. V gave up 8 bases and J gave up 5 bases, with 21 bases separating them. CDR1 is SEHNR, CDR2 FQNEAQ, per germline (reference sequence). The CDR3 loop reads CASGFSRVTGETQYF. The DNA read from the CDR3 is TGTGCCAGCGGGTTTTCGAGGGTTACAGGGGAGACC.

The CDR3 bases that were read are TGTGCCAGCAGCTACGGGGTGGTACAAGAGACC. Amino acids: CASSYGVVQET. The entire CDR3 protein reads CASSYGVVQETQYF. The chain recombines TRBV11-2 with TRBJ2-5; perhaps TRBD2 as D (5 bases). The read ends 3 residues before the CDR3 terminus; that terminus is restored from the germline J gene. Germline V gene lookup returns CDR1 SGHAT and CDR2 FQNNGV. The CDR3 extends over 14 amino acids. Trimming took off 4 bases at V and 2 bases at J, with 11 bases between the two ends.

As regards this clone: The CDR3 goes on 3 residues after the read ends, and that part is filled in from the germline J gene. This sequence joins TRBV7-9 and TRBJ1-1, with D hard to call. V was trimmed by 7 bases and J by 7 bases, leaving 13 bases between them. CDR3 size: 12 residues. Per the germline V gene, CDR1 is SEHNR and CDR2 is FQNEAQ (reference sequence). Incomplete CDR3 DNA: TGTGCCAGCAACTTCGGTGCGGGTGAA. This translates into CASNFGAGE. Given in full, the CDR3 is CASNFGAGEAFF.

Points on this clone: The read falls 3 residues short of the CDR3 end, and the missing part is taken from the germline J gene. The gene calls are TRBV5-1 and TRBJ1-2; D gene uncertain. Germline V gene data show CDR1 as SGHRS and CDR2 as YFSETQ. There are 16 residues in the CDR3. V lost 2 bases and J 0 bases, leaving 14 bases between the germline ends. CDR3 DNA, as far as it was read: TGCGCCAGCAGCTTTAACTCCCAGACTGCTAACTATGGC. It codes for CASSFNSQTANYG. The CDR3 in full is CASSFNSQTANYGYTF.

Concerning this clone itself: The CDR3 goes on 3 residues after the read ends, and that part is filled in from the germline J gene. The V call is TRBV6-4, the J call TRBJ1-5, with D possibly TRBD1 on 6 matching bases. Between the trimmed V and J ends, which lost 6 bases and 0 bases, there was a span of 12 bases. Germline CDR1 MRHNA, CDR2 SNTAGT. The CDR3 extends over 15 amino acids. Incomplete CDR3 DNA: TGTGCCAGCAGGGGGGACATCCTTAGCAATCAGCCC. It is translated as CASRGDILSNQP. The CDR3 in its entirety is CASRGDILSNQPQHF.

About this clone itself: The missing CDR3 end, 3 residues past where the read stops, is filled in from the germline J gene. The V gene is TRBV7-9, the J gene TRBJ2-4, with 9 bases lining up with TRBD1. CDR1 is SEHNR and CDR2 is FQNEAQ in the germline V gene (reference sequence). The CDR3 has 15 residues. Incomplete CDR3 DNA: TGTGCCAGCAGCTTAGTGTCGGGGACAGGGTATGGT. This sequence encodes CASSLVSGTGYG. The full CDR3 is CASSLVSGTGYGQYF.

Note on this clone: The sequenced fragment ends 3 residues before the CDR3 boundary, so the rest is inferred from the germline J gene. The chain combines TRBV23-1 with TRBJ1-1; TRBD1 matches 11 bases. TRBV23-1 carries the ORF label, with uncertain function. V lost 4 bases, J lost 2 bases, and 9 bases stayed unmatched. The CDR3 spans 17 residues. The CDR3 sequence: CASSRDRGWVTNTEAFF. The CDR3 bases that were read are TGCGCCAGCAGTCGGGACAGGGGGTGGGTTACAAACACTGAA.

On this clone itself: The read stops 3 residues short of the end of the CDR3; the missing end is completed from the germline J gene. The J gene is TRBJ1-5, the V gene TRBV2, with D unresolved. The CDR3 consists of 12 residues. Between the trimmed V and J ends, which lost 8 bases and 0 bases, there was a span of 5 bases. CDR1 SNHLY and CDR2 FYNNEI come from the germline V gene. This CDR3 is CASGNSNQPQHF. The DNA read from the CDR3 is TGTGCCAGCGGCAATAGCAATCAGCCC.

A note on this clone: The CDR3 end lies 3 residues beyond the end of the read and is filled in from the germline J gene. The chain links TRBV5-1 to TRBJ2-3, with TRBD1 matching 8 bases. J lost 0 bases, V lost 3 bases, and 3 bases had no gene match. Looked up from germline, CDR1 is SGHRS and CDR2 is YFSETQ. This CDR3 has 15 amino acids. The CDR3 is CASSSGQGSTDTQYF. CDR3 bases read: TGCGCCAGCAGCTCTGGACAGGGAAGCACAGATACG.

About this clone itself: The read terminates 3 residues before the CDR3 end, so the remaining end is supplied by the germline J gene. The chain employs TRBV25-1 and TRBJ2-7; 7 bases align to TRBD1. Per the germline V gene, CDR1 is MGHDK and CDR2 is SYGVNS. The CDR3 totals 19 residues. The V gene end was trimmed by 6 bases and the J gene end by 0 bases; junction bases not matched to a gene: 20. CDR3 bases read: TGTGCCAGCAGCGCATCCCAGAACACGTTAGGGGGCACCTCCTACGAG. As protein: CASSASQNTLGGTSYE. The whole CDR3 sequence reads CASSASQNTLGGTSYEQYF.

Worth noting for this clone: The CDR3 goes on 3 residues after the read ends, and that part is filled in from the germline J gene. The chain has TRBV7-2 and TRBJ2-3; possible D gene TRBD2, 6 bases. Germline assignment: CDR1 SGHTA and CDR2 FQGNSA. The CDR3 is made up of 13 amino acids. The germline V and J ends were trimmed by 1 base and 7 bases, with 9 bases remaining between them. The CDR3 DNA, read in part, is TGTGCCAGCAGCTTAGGGAGGGGCAATACG. Translated: CASSLGRGNT. The whole CDR3 protein is CASSLGRGNTQYF.

This CDR3 reads CASSRTKNTEAFF. CDR3 DNA, as far as it was read: TGTGCCAGCAGCCGGACAAAGAACACTGAA. The chain is built from TRBV6-2 or TRBV6-3 and TRBJ1-1, with D possibly matching TRBD1 (5 bases). The DNA ends 3 residues before the CDR3 does, and the rest of the CDR3 is filled in from the germline J gene. V lost 6 bases and J lost 1, with 9 bases in between. CDR3 length equals 13 residues. Germline V gives CDR1 MNHEY, CDR2 SVGEGT.

Points on this clone: The read stops 3 residues short of the end of the CDR3; the missing end is completed from the germline J gene. The chain employs TRBV20-1 and TRBJ2-1, with TRBD2 matching over 9 bases. The CDR3 is 15 residues long. V shed 3 bases, J shed 8 bases, and the junction held 11 bases outside the gene matches. Germline values: CDR1 DFQATT, CDR2 SNEGSKA (reference sequence). CDR3 DNA (partial): TGCAGTGCTAGGGGAGTAGCGGGGGCTCAGGATGAG. Translating gives CSARGVAGAQDE. The whole CDR3 sequence is CSARGVAGAQDEQFF.